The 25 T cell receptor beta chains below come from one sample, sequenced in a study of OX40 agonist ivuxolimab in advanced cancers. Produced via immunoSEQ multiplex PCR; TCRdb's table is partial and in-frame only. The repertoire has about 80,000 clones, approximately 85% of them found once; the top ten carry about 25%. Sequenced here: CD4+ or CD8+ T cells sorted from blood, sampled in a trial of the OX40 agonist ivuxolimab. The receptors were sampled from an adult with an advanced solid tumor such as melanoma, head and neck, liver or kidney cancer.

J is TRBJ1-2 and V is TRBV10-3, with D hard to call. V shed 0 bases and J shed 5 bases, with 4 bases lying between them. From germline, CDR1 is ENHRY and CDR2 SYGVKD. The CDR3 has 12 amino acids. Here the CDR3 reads CAISESGYGYTF. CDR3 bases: TGTGCCATCAGTGAGTCGGGGTATGGCTACACCTTC.

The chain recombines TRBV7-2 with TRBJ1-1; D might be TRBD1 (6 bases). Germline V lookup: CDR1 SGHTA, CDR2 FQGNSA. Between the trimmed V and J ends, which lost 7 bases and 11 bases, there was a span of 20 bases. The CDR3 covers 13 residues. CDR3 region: CASTPTRGGNAFF. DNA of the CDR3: TGTGCCAGCACGCCAACTAGGGGGGGGAACGCTTTCTTT.

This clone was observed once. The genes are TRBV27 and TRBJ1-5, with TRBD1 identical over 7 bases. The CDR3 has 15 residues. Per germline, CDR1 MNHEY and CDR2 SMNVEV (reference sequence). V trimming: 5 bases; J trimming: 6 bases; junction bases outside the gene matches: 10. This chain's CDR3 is CASSPKDRVFQPQHF. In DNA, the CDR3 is TGTGCCAGCAGTCCCAAAGACAGGGTATTTCAGCCCCAGCATTTT.

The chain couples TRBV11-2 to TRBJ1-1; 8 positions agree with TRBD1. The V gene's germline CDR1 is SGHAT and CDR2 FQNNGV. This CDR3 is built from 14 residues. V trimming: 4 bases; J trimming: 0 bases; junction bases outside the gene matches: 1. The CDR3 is CASSWTGMNTEAFF. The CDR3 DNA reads TGTGCCAGCAGCTGGACAGGGATGAACACTGAAGCTTTCTTT.

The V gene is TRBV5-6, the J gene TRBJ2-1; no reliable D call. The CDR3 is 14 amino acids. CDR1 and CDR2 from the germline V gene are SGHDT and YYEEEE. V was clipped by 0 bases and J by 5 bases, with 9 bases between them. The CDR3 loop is CASSLGRRNNEQFF. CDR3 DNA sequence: TGTGCCAGCAGCTTGGGGAGACGGAACAATGAGCAGTTCTTC. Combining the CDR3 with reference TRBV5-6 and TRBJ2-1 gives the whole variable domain DAGVTQSPTHLIKTRGQQVTLRCSPKSGHDTVSWYQQALGQGPQFIFQYYEEEERQRGNFPDRFSGHQFPNYSSELNVNALLLGDSALYLCASSLGRRNNEQFFGPGTRLTVL.

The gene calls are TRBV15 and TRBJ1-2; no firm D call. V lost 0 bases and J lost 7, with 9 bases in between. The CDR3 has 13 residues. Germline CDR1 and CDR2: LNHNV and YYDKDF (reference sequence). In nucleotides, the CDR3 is TGTGCCACCAGCAGAGACGACTTGGGTGGCTACACCTTC. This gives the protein CATSRDDLGGYTF.

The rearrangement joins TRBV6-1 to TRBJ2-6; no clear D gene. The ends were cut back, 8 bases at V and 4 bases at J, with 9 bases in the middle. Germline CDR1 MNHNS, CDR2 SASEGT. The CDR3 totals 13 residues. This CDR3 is CASHSHGANVLTF. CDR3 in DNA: TGTGCCAGCCACTCCCACGGGGCCAACGTCCTGACTTTC.

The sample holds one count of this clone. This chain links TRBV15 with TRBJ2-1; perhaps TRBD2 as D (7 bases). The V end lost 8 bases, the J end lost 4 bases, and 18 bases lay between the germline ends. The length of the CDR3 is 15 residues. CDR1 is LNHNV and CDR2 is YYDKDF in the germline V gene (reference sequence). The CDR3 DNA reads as TGTGCCACCCTCGCGGGGGCAGGGTCGTACAATGAGCAGTTCTTC. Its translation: CATLAGAGSYNEQFF. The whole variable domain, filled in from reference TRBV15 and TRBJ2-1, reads DAMVIQNPRYQVTQFGKPVTLSCSQTLNHNVMYWYQQKSSQAPKLLFHYYDKDFNNEADTPDNFQSRRPNTSFCFLDIRSPGLGDTAMYLCATLAGAGSYNEQFFGPGTRLTVL.

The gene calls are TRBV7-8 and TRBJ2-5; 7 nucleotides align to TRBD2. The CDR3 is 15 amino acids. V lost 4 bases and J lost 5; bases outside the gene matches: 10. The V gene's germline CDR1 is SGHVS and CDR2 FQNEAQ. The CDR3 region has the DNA TGTGCCAGCAGCTCGGGGGGTGGGATAGGGGAGACCCAGTACTTC. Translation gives CASSSGGGIGETQYF.

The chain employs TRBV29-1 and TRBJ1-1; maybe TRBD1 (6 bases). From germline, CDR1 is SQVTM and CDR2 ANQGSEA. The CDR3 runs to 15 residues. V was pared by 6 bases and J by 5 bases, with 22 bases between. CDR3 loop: CSVLLPRTAETEAFF. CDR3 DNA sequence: TGCAGCGTCCTCCTCCCCCGGACAGCCGAGACTGAAGCTTTCTTT.

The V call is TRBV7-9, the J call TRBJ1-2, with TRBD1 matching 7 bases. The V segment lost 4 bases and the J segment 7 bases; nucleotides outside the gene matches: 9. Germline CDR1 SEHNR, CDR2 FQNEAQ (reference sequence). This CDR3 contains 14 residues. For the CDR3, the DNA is TGTGCCAGCAGCTCCCCAAGGGGGCGCTTTGGCTACACCTTC. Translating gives CASSSPRGRFGYTF.

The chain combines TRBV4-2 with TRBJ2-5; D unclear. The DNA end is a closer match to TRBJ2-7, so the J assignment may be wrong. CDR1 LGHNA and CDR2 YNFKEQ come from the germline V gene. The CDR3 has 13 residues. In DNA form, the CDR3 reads TGTGCCAGCAGCCAAGATCTGGGTTCCGAGCAGTACTTC. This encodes CASSQDLGSEQYF.

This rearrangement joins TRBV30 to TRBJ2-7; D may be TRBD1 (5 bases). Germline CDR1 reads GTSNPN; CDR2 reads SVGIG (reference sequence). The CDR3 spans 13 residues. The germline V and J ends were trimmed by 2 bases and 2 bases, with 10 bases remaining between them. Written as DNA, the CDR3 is TGTGCCTGGAGTCATAGGGGAACCTACGAGCAGTACTTC. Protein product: CAWSHRGTYEQYF. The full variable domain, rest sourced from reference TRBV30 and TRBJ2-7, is SQTIHQWPATLVQPVGSPLSLECTVEGTSNPNLYWYRQAAGRGLQLLFYSVGIGQISSEVPQNLSASRPQDRQFILSSKKLLLSDSGFYLCAWSHRGTYEQYFGPGTRLTVT.

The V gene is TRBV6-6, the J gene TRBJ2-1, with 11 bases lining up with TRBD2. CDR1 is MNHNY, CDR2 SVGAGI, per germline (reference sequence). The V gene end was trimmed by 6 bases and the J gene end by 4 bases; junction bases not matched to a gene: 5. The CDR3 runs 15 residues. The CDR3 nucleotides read TGTGCCAGCAGCCGACTAGCGGGGAGATACAATGAGCAGTTCTTC. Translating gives CASSRLAGRYNEQFF.

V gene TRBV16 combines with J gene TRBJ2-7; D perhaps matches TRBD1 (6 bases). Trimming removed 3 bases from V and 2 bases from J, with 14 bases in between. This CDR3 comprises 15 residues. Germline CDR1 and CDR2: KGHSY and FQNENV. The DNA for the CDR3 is TGTGCCAGCAGCCAGTCGATTGCAGGGGCCTACGAGCAGTACTTC. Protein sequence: CASSQSIAGAYEQYF.

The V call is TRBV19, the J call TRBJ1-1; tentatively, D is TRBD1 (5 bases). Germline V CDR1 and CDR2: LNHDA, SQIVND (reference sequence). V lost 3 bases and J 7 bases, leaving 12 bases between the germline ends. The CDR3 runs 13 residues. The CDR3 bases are TGTGCCAGTAGTATCAGGCAGGGTTATGAAGCTTTCTTT. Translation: CASSIRQGYEAFF.

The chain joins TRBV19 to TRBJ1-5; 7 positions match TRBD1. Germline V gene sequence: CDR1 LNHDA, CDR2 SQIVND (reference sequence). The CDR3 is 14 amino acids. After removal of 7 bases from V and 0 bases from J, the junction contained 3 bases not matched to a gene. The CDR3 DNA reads TGTGCCAGTACCAGGGGGAATAGCAATCAGCCCCAGCATTTT. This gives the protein CASTRGNSNQPQHF.

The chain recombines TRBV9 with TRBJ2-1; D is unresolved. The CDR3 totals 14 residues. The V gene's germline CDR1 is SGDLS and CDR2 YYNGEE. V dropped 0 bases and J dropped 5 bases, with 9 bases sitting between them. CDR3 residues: CASSVAGSNNEQFF. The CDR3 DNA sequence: TGTGCCAGCAGCGTAGCTGGATCCAACAATGAGCAGTTCTTC.

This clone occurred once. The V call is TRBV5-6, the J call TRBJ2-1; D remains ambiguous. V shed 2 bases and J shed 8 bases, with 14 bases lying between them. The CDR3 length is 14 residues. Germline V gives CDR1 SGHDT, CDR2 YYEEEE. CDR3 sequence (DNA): TGTGCCAGCAGCTTTACGGCTGGGGTCCATGAGCAGTTCTTC. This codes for CASSFTAGVHEQFF.

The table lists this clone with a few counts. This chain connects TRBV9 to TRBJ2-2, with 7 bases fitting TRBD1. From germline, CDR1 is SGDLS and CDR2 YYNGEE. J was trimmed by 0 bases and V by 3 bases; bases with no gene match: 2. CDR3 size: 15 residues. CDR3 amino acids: CASSDGTANTGELFF. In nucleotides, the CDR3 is TGTGCCAGCAGCGACGGGACAGCGAACACCGGGGAGCTGTTTTTT. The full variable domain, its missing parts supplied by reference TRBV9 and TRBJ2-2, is DSGVTQTPKHLITATGQRVTLRCSPRSGDLSVYWYQQSLDQGLQFLIQYYNGEERAKGNILERFSAQQFPDLHSELNLSSLELGDSALYFCASSDGTANTGELFFGEGSRLTVL.

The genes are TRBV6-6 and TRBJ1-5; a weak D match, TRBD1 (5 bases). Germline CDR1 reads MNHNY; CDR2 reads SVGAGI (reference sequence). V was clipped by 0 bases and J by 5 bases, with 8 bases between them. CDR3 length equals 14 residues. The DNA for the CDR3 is TGTGCCAGCAGTTACTCGATGGGGGATCAGCCCCAGCATTTT. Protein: CASSYSMGDQPQHF.

CDR3 amino acids: CASSPGADTQYF. In nucleotides, the CDR3 is TGTGCCAGCAGTCCAGGGGCAGATACGCAGTATTTT. The chain links TRBV6-5 to TRBJ2-3; D is perhaps TRBD1 (6 bases). The germline V gene has CDR1 MNHEY and CDR2 SVGAGI. The length of the CDR3 is 12 residues. Trimming pared 5 bases from V and 4 bases from J, leaving 7 bases between.

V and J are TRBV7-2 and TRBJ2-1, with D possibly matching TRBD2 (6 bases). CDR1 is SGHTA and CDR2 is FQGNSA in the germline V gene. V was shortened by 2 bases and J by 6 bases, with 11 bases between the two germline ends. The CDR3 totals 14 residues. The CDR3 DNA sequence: TGTGCCAGCAGCTTACTCCTAGCGTCCAATGAGCAGTTCTTC. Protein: CASSLLLASNEQFF.

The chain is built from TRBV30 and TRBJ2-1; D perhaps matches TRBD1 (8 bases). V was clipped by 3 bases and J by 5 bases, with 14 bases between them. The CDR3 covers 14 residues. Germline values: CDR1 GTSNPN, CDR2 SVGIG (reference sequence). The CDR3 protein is CAWRRQGTNNEQFF. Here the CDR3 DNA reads TGTGCCTGGAGACGACAGGGGACTAACAATGAGCAGTTCTTC.

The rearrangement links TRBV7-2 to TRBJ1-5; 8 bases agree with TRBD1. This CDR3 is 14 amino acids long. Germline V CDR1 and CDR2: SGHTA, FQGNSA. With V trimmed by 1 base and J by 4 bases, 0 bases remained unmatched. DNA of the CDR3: TGTGCCAGCAGCTTAGGGACAGGGAATCAGCCCCAGCATTTT. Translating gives CASSLGTGNQPQHF.